This T cell receptor beta chain was retrieved from a study of blood T cell repertoires in COVID-19. The wider study: Collection of acute and convalescent COVID-19 samples took place in the United States, Italy and Spain.

CDR3 length: 14 amino acids. CDR1 MDHEN and CDR2 SYDVKM come from the germline V gene. V was shortened by 3 bases and J by 3 bases, with 9 bases between the two germline ends. The age range of participants was about 18 to 89 years, with residence in roughly 25 US areas. Participants were placed into cohorts based on the clinical history they reported. Points on this clone: The same CDR3 can be traced to other DNA sequences in this sample.

In the source study's methods: Estimates of nucleated cell counts were drawn from the amplification of reference gene primers. The method was immunoSEQ multiplex PCR; TCRdb's version includes in-frame clones alone and lacks a portion of them. V, J and clone size derive from that table, while D and trimming were established from the DNA sequence. The repertoire has hundreds of thousands of clones, around 86% of them found once; the top ten carry less than 5%. The chain recombines TRBV28 with TRBJ1-5; D is perhaps TRBD1 (5 bases). This clonotype originated in a woman aged 40 to 55 with acute COVID-19. Sequencing was carried out using PBMCs or T cells enriched from blood (not recorded which). CDR3 loop: CASSLGQSNQPQHF. DNA of the CDR3: TGTGCCAGCAGTTTGGGGCAATCCAATCAGCCCCAGCATTTT.